This T cell receptor beta chain was identified in a study of blood T cell repertoires in COVID-19. Across the study: Acute and convalescent COVID-19 specimens originated in the United States, Italy and Spain. T cells, B-cell-depleted T cells, or PBMCs provided the cDNA or gDNA that served as material.

In the authors' workflow: Reference gene primers were amplified, and this amplification served to estimate nucleated cell counts. Clones were sequenced by immunoSEQ multiplex PCR, and TCRdb holds only the in-frame ones, with some missing. V, J and clone size are taken as reported in that table, and D and trimming were inferred from the DNA itself. The sample has fewer than 20,000 clones; around 90% are singletons. CDR1 and CDR2 (germline): MNHEY, SMNVEV (reference sequence). Losses at the gene ends were 3 bases for V and 5 bases for J; bases not matched to a gene: 6. The CDR3 consists of 14 residues.

Material: peripheral blood. The J gene is TRBJ2-7, the V gene TRBV27; 8 positions agree with TRBD2. This sequence originates from a human donor in a cohort sampled during active COVID-19. This chain's CDR3 is CASSFGGGSDEQYF. CDR3 nucleotide sequence: TGTGCCAGCAGTTTCGGGGGGGGGAGTGACGAGCAGTACTTC.